This T cell receptor (beta chain) was sequenced for a study of blood T cell repertoires in COVID-19. Study-wide context: COVID-19 samples collected from the United States, Italy and Spain covered acute and convalescent phases. T cells, B-cell-depleted T cells, or PBMCs provided the cDNA or gDNA that served as material.

Original processing notes: Amplification of reference gene primers provided the estimated nucleated cell counts. Method: immunoSEQ multiplex PCR; TCRdb's copy keeps in-frame clones and lacks some. Clone size and V and J calls were adopted from that table, with D and trimming inferred from the DNA. The repertoire includes about 300,000 clones, about 87% of them detected once, and just under 7% sits in the top ten. This CDR3 is 13 amino acids long. The germline CDR1 and CDR2 sequences are LNHDA and SQIVND (reference sequence). V was pared by 6 bases and J by 9 bases, with 7 bases of the junction left unmatched.

The chain carries TRBV19 and TRBJ2-5, with 10 nucleotides matching TRBD2. The sequenced sample was peripheral blood. The TCR originated in a woman aged 30 to 39 who had recovered from COVID-19. CDR3 in amino acids: CASRGLARGSQYF. The CDR3 DNA follows: TGTGCCAGTAGGGGACTAGCGAGGGGGTCCCAGTACTTC.